This passage covers 17 T cell receptor beta chains from one sample sequenced in a study of early stage breast cancer tumors. Produced via immunoSEQ multiplex PCR; TCRdb's table is partial and in-frame only. Altogether around 51,000 clones are present, more than 70% being singletons, with the ten largest covering 3% to 4%. Material: blood. All receptors come from a person aged 35 to 50 with breast cancer.

This chain links TRBV6-5 with TRBJ1-1; TRBD1 might be the D (6 bases). Germline V gene sequence: CDR1 MNHEY, CDR2 SVGAGI. Between the trimmed V and J ends, which lost 8 bases and 1 base, there was a span of 11 bases. The CDR3 length is 13 residues. The CDR3 DNA reads as TGTGCCAGCCAGGGGACGAGGAACACTGAAGCTTTCTTT. Its translation: CASQGTRNTEAFF.

J is TRBJ1-2 and V is TRBV5-1, with 7 bases matching TRBD1. V was clipped by 2 bases and J by 8 bases; unmatched bases: 9. This CDR3 contains 14 residues. CDR1 is SGHRS, CDR2 YFSETQ, per germline. This CDR3 reads CASSFEGAGRGYTF. The CDR3 coding sequence is TGCGCCAGCAGCTTCGAGGGGGCTGGTAGGGGCTACACCTTC. The variable domain in full, completed from reference TRBV5-1 and TRBJ1-2, reads KAGVTQTPRYLIKTRGQQVTLSCSPISGHRSVSWYQQTPGQGLQFLFEYFSETQRNKGNFPGRFSGRQFSNSRSEMNVSTLELGDSALYLCASSFEGAGRGYTFGSGTRLTVV.

The V gene is TRBV6-5, the J gene TRBJ2-4; possible D gene TRBD2, 5 bases. Germline CDR1 MNHEY, CDR2 SVGAGI. The length of the CDR3 is 13 residues. Trimming removed 2 bases at V and 9 bases at J, with 11 bases between. The CDR3 DNA follows: TGTGCCAGCAGTTACGTCGGAGGACGCATTCAGTACTTC. Translating it yields CASSYVGGRIQYF.

This clone was recorded once. The V call is TRBV20-1, the J call TRBJ2-7, with 8 bases lining up with TRBD2. CDR1 is DFQATT and CDR2 is SNEGSKA in the germline V gene (reference sequence). The CDR3 runs to 11 residues. The V and J ends lost 3 bases and 9 bases, in that order; junction bases with no gene match: 4. Here the CDR3 DNA reads TGCAGTGCTAGGCGGGAGGTCGGGCAGTACTTC. Protein product: CSARREVGQYF.

The chain carries TRBV5-1 and TRBJ1-1, with 9 nucleotides matching TRBD1. V shed 4 bases, J shed 0 bases, and the junction held 10 bases outside the gene matches. From germline, CDR1 is SGHRS and CDR2 YFSETQ. CDR3 length: 17 amino acids. CDR3 residues: CASSLGGQGSMNTEAFF. The CDR3 coding sequence is TGCGCCAGCAGCCTGGGGGGACAGGGATCAATGAACACTGAAGCTTTCTTT. Full variable domain (outside the CDR3, taken from reference TRBV5-1 and TRBJ1-1): KAGVTQTPRYLIKTRGQQVTLSCSPISGHRSVSWYQQTPGQGLQFLFEYFSETQRNKGNFPGRFSGRQFSNSRSEMNVSTLELGDSALYLCASSLGGQGSMNTEAFFGQGTRLTVV.

This chain connects TRBV7-9 to TRBJ2-1; maybe TRBD2 (5 bases). CDR1 is SEHNR, CDR2 FQNEAQ, per germline (reference sequence). The V end lost 5 bases, the J end lost 8 bases, and 10 bases lay between the germline ends. CDR3 length: 12 amino acids. The CDR3 bases are TGTGCCAGCAGCACTAGTGGGTATGAGCAGTTCTTC. This sequence encodes CASSTSGYEQFF.

The chain links TRBV7-2 to TRBJ2-1, with D unclear. The CDR3 runs 11 residues. V lost 1 base and J lost 12, with 7 bases in between. Germline CDR1 and CDR2: SGHTA and FQGNSA. The CDR3 protein is CASSLGPGQFF. CDR3 bases: TGTGCCAGCAGCTTAGGTCCGGGGCAGTTCTTC.

The chain recombines TRBV5-5 with TRBJ1-3; D perhaps matches TRBD1 (6 bases). V lost 4 bases and J lost 1, with 18 bases in between. Germline CDR1 SGHKS, CDR2 YYEKEE (reference sequence). This CDR3 comprises 17 residues. The CDR3 nucleotides are TGTGCCAGCAGCCGTTGGGCCGGGGACATGTCTGGAAACACCATATATTTT. Residues: CASSRWAGDMSGNTIYF.

As regards this clone: Other nucleotide sequences from this sample produce the same CDR3. V and J are TRBV7-2 and TRBJ1-3; D perhaps matches TRBD1 (5 bases). V was shortened by 1 base and J by 2 bases, with 6 bases between the two germline ends. Germline V gene lookup returns CDR1 SGHTA and CDR2 FQGNSA. CDR3 length equals 14 residues. This CDR3 reads CASSLGGTGNTIYF. The CDR3 nucleotides read TGTGCCAGCAGCTTAGGGGGGACTGGAAACACCATATATTTT.

This clone was seen more than once but under ten times. This chain connects TRBV7-9 to TRBJ1-1; 11 bases match TRBD1. The germline CDR1 and CDR2 sequences are SEHNR and FQNEAQ (reference sequence). The CDR3 extends over 17 amino acids. The trim removed 5 bases at V and 2 bases at J, leaving 10 bases unmatched. The CDR3 coding sequence is TGTGCCAGCAGCCCCCGGGACAGGGGGAGGGTAAACACTGAAGCTTTCTTT. Its translation is CASSPRDRGRVNTEAFF.

The gene calls are TRBV6-1 and TRBJ2-3, with 10 bases matching TRBD2. The germline CDR1 and CDR2 sequences are MNHNS and SASEGT. This CDR3 region has 18 residues. The V segment lost 2 bases and the J segment 0 bases; nucleotides outside the gene matches: 8. The CDR3 coding sequence is TGTGCCAGCAGTGAAAGCGGGAGGGCCCTCTCTAGCACAGATACGCAGTATTTT. It translates to CASSESGRALSSTDTQYF.

The V and J genes are TRBV9 and TRBJ1-1; the D is unclear. Germline values: CDR1 SGDLS, CDR2 YYNGEE. CDR3 length: 17 residues. Trimming removed 4 bases from V and 1 base from J, with 20 bases in between. DNA of the CDR3: TGTGCCAGCAGCCACCCCAGCAATCGGCAGCCGAACACTGAAGCTTTCTTT. Residues: CASSHPSNRQPNTEAFF.

This sequence joins TRBV5-1 and TRBJ2-5; TRBD1 matches at 7 bases. This CDR3 has 14 amino acids. After removal of 4 bases from V and 3 bases from J, the junction contained 6 bases not matched to a gene. Germline V CDR1 and CDR2: SGHRS, YFSETQ. The CDR3: CASSRGQTEETQYF. DNA for the CDR3: TGCGCCAGCAGCCGGGGACAGACTGAAGAGACCCAGTACTTC.

This clone was counted a few times. This chain joins TRBV6-5 and TRBJ1-1; maybe TRBD1 (6 bases). The germline V gene encodes CDR1 MNHEY and CDR2 SVGAGI. V was cut by 4 bases and J by 1 base, with 10 bases left in between. This CDR3 has 14 amino acids. CDR3 nucleotide sequence: TGTGCCAGCAGTTCCAAGACAGGGAACACTGAAGCTTTCTTT. Its protein is CASSSKTGNTEAFF.

Note on this clone: The sample contains more than one DNA sequence encoding this CDR3. The CDR3 loop is CASSLVQGLNQPQHF. CDR3 coding DNA: TGTGCCAGCAGCTTAGTTCAGGGCCTCAATCAGCCCCAGCATTTT. J is TRBJ1-5 and V is TRBV7-2, with D possibly matching TRBD1 (5 bases). The CDR3 runs to 15 residues. The V and J ends lost 1 base and 3 bases respectively, with 10 bases between them. CDR1 and CDR2 (germline): SGHTA, FQGNSA. The complete variable domain, with remaining parts taken from reference TRBV7-2 and TRBJ1-5, reads GAGVSQSPSNKVTEKGKDVELRCDPISGHTALYWYRQSLGQGLEFLIYFQGNSAPDKSGLPSDRFSAERTGGSVSTLTIQRTQQEDSAVYLCASSLVQGLNQPQHFGDGTRLSIL.

V usage is TRBV30 and J usage is TRBJ2-1; either TRBD1 or TRBD2 may supply D (5 bases each). The germline gives CDR1 GTSNPN, CDR2 SVGIG (reference sequence). V was clipped by 3 bases and J by 3 bases, with 15 bases between them. This CDR3 comprises 15 residues. The CDR3 region has the DNA TGTGCCTGGAGCGGCCCGGGGCAGTACTACAATGAGCAGTTCTTC. Protein sequence: CAWSGPGQYYNEQFF.

The rearrangement joins TRBV7-6 to TRBJ1-1, with D possibly TRBD1 on 6 matching bases. CDR3 size: 14 residues. V dropped 0 bases and J dropped 1 base, with 6 bases sitting between them. Germline V gives CDR1 SGHVS, CDR2 FNYEAQ. Written as DNA, the CDR3 is TGTGCCAGCAGCTTAGCAGGGGGGAACACTGAAGCTTTCTTT. It encodes CASSLAGGNTEAFF.